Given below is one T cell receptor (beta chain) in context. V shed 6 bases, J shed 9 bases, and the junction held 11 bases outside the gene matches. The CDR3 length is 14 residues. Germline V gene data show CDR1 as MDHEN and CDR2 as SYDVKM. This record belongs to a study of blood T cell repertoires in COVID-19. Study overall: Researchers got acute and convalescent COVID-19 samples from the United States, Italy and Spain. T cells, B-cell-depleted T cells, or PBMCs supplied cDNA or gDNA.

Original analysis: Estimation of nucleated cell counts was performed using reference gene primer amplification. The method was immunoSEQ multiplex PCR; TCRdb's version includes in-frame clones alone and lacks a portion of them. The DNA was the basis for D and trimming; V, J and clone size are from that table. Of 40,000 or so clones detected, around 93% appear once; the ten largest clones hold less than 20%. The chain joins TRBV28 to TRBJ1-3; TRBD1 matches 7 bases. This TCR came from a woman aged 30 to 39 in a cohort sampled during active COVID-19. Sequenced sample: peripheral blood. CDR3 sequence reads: CASSLHGQGGTIYF. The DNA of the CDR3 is TGTGCCAGCAGCCTCCACGGGCAGGGGGGCACCATATATTTT.